This T cell receptor (beta chain) was profiled in a study of blood T cells in healthy people across ages. The study's findings and limits: Leaving the PBMCs unsorted stopped any conclusive comparison of naive versus antigen-experienced cells.

The germline V gene has CDR1 SGDLS and CDR2 YYNGEE. CDR3 length: 14 residues. The V gene lost 1 base and the J gene lost 4 bases, with 10 bases spanning the gap. Sample-barcoded 5' priming and a J-beta primer mix drove a second PCR of roughly 6 to 12 cycles. Every sample returned 2.5 million or more CDR3-containing paired-end reads. In TCRdb, the 5' RACE reads were re-called with MiXCR into one record per CDR3 protein. The sample has 650,000 to 800,000 distinct CDR3 sequences; approximately 48% are singletons. Note on this clonotype: The antigen is not known.

This TCR derives from a man aged 60 to 75 in good health. The J gene is TRBJ2-3, the V gene TRBV9; D is possibly TRBD1 or TRBD2 (5 bases each). The sample comprised blood. CDR3 sequence: CASSVLQGADTQYF. The CDR3 DNA reads TGTGCCAGCAGCGTACTCCAGGGAGCAGATACGCAGTATTTT.